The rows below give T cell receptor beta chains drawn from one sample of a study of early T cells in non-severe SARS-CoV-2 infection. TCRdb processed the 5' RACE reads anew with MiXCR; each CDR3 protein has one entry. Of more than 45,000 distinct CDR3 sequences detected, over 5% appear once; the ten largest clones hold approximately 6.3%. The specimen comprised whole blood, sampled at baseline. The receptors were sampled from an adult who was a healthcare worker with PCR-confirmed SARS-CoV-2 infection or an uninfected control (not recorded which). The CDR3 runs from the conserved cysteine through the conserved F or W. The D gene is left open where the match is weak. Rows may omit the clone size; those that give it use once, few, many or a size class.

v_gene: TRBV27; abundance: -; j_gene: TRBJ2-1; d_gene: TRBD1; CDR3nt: TGTGCCAGCAGTTTATCTACAGGGGGCTACAATGAGCAGTTCTTC; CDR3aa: CASSLSTGGYNEQFF
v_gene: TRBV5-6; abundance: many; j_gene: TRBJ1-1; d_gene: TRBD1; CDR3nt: TGTGCCAGCAGCAAACAGGGGTGGATGAACACTGAAGCTTTCTTT; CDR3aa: CASSKQGWMNTEAFF
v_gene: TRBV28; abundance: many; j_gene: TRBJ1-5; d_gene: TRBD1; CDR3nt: TGTGCCAGCAGCGACAGGGGCAATCAGCCCCAGCATTTT; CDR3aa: CASSDRGNQPQHF
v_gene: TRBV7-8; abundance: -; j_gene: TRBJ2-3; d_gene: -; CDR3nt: TGTGCCAGCAGCTTAGCGGGAGTTAAGGCAGATACGCAGTATTTT; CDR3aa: CASSLAGVKADTQYF
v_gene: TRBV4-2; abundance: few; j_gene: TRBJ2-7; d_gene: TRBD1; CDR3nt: TGTGCCAGCAGCCAAGAGACAGGGGCCCTCCTGGGTTTCGGGGAGCAGTACTTC; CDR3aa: CASSQETGALLGFGEQYF
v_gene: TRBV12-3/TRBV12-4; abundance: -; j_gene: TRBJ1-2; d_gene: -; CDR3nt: TGTGCCAGCAGTCCTCAGGGGATCGACTATGGCTACACCTTC; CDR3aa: CASSPQGIDYGYTF
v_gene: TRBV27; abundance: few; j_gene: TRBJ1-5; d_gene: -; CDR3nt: TGTGCCAGCAGTTTTAGGGGGGGATCTAGCAATCAGCCCCAGCATTTT; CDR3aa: CASSFRGGSSNQPQHF
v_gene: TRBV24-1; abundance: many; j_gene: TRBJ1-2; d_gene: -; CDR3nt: TGTGCCACCAGTGATGACGCAGGCGACTATGGCTACACCTTC; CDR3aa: CATSDDAGDYGYTF
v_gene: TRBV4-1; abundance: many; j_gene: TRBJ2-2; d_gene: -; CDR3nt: TGCGCCAGCAGCCAAGATAACACCGGGGAGCTGTTTTTT; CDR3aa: CASSQDNTGELFF
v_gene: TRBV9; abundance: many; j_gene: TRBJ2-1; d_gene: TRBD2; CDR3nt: TGTGCCAGCAGCGTAGGTATACTAGCGGGCAATGAGCAGTTCTTC; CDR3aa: CASSVGILAGNEQFF
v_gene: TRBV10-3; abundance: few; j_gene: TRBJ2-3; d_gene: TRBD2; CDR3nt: TGTGCCACAAAGAGCGGGAGTGCAGATACGCAGTATTTT; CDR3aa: CATKSGSADTQYF
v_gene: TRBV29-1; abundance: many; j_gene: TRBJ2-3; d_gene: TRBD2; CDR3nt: TGCAGCGTTGACGCCCTAGCGGGACACACAGATACGCAGTATTTT; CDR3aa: CSVDALAGHTDTQYF
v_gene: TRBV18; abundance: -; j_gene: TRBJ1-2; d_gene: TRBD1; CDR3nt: TGTGCCAGCTCAGACAGGGGACGGTATGGCTACACCTTC; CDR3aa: CASSDRGRYGYTF
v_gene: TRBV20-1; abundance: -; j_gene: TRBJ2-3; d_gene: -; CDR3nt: TGCAGTGCCCCCCCGGGCCCGGAGGCGGGACGGGCTGGAGATACGCAGTATTTT; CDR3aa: CSAPPGPEAGRAGDTQYF
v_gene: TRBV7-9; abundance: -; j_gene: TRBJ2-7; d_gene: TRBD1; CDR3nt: TGTGCCAGCAGACCCTTCACCAGACAGGGGTTCCACGAGCAGTACTTC; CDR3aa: CASRPFTRQGFHEQYF
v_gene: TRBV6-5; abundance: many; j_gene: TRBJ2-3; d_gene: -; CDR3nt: TGTGCCAGCACGCCTAGAGAAGTCTACAGCACAGATACGCAGTATTTT; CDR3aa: CASTPREVYSTDTQYF
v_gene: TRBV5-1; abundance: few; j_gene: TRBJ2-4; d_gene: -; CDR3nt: TGCGCCAGCAGCTTGCGGCAGGCCGGAGACATTCAGTACTTC; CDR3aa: CASSLRQAGDIQYF
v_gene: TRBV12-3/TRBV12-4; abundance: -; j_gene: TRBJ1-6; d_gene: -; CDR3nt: TGTGCCAGCAGTGCCGATAATTCACCCCTCCACTTT; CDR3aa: CASSADNSPLHF
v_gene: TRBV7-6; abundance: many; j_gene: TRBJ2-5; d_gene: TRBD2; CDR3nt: TGTGCCAGCACGCCTTGGGAGCGGGGGCAAGAGACCCAGTACTTC; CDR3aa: CASTPWERGQETQYF
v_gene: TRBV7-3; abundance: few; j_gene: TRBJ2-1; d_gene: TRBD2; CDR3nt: TGTGCCAGCAGCCTCCGCGGGGGGGTAATTGATGAGCAGTTCTTC; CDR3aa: CASSLRGGVIDEQFF
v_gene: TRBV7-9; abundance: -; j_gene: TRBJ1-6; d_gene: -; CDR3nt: TGTGCCAGCAGCCGGGACCTTCATTCACCCCTCCACTTT; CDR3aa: CASSRDLHSPLHF
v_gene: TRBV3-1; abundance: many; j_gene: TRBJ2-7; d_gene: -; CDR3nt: TGTGCCAGCAGTAACCTCTACGAGCAGTACTTC; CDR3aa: CASSNLYEQYF
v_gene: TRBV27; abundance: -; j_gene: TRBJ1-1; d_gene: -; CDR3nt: TGTGCCAGCCCTGAACTGAACACTGAAGCTTTCTTT; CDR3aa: CASPELNTEAFF
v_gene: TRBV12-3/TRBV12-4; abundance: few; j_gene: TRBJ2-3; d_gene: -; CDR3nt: TGTGCCAGCAGTTTCTCGGGCCCAGATACGCAGTATTTT; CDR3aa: CASSFSGPDTQYF
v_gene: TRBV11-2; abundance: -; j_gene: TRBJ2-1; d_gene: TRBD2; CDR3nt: TGTGCCAGCAGCTTACAGGGGATAGCGGGAGGGAGCCACAATGAGCAGTTCTTC; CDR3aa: CASSLQGIAGGSHNEQFF
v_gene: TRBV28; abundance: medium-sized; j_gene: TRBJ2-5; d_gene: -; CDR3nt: TGTGCCAGCAGTTTGAGGGCCCAAGAGACCCAGTACTTC; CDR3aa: CASSLRAQETQYF
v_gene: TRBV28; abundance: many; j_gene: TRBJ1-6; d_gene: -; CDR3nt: TGTGCCAGCAACCCCCCTGGGCGACAGCTTAATTCACCCCTCCACTTT; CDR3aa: CASNPPGRQLNSPLHF
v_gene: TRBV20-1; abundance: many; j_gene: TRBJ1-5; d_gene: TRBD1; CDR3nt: TGCAGTGCTCTTGGTGGACAGGGCCTCTCGCCCCAGCATTTT; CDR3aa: CSALGGQGLSPQHF
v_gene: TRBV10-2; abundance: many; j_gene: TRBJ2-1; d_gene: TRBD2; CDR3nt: TGCGCCAGCAGTAAGGGACTAGCGGGAGGGTCTGAGCAGTTCTTC; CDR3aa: CASSKGLAGGSEQFF
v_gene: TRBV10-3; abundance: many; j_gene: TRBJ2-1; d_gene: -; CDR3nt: TGTGCCATCAGTGAAGGGCAGGGAAGCTACAATGAGCAGTTCTTC; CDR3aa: CAISEGQGSYNEQFF
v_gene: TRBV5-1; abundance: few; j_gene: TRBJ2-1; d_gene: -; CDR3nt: TGCGCCAGCAGCTTGGAGACCGGAGGCTTCTACAATGAGCAGTTCTTC; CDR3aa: CASSLETGGFYNEQFF
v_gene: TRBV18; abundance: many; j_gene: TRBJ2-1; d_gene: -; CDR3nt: TGTGCCAGCTCAGTTCGGGACTCCGCCAATGAGCAGTTCTTC; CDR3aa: CASSVRDSANEQFF
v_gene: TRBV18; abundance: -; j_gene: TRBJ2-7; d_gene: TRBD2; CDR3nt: TGTGCCAGCTCACTCCCCGGACTAGCGGGAGACTCTTACGAGCAGTACTTC; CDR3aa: CASSLPGLAGDSYEQYF
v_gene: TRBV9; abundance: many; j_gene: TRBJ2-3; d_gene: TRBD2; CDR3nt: TGTGCCAGCAGCTCCCACGGAGCGGGAGGGCAAACAGATACGCAGTATTTT; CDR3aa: CASSSHGAGGQTDTQYF
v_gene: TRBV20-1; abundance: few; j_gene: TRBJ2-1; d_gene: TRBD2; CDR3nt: TGCAGTGCCCAGACTAGCGGGGGATACTCCTACAATGAGCAGTTCTTC; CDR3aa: CSAQTSGGYSYNEQFF
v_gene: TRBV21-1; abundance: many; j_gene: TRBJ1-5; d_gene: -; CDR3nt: TGTGCCAGCAGCAAGGGGAGAAGCCATCAGCCCCAGCATTTT; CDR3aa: CASSKGRSHQPQHF
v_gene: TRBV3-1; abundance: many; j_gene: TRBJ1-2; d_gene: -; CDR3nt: TGTGCCAGCAGCCAAGCCAAGACCCCTAACTATGGCTACACCTTC; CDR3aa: CASSQAKTPNYGYTF
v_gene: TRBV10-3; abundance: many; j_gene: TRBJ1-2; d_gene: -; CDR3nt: TGTGCCATCATGCCGCACGGGGGTCGTGCGGGCTACACCTTC; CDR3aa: CAIMPHGGRAGYTF
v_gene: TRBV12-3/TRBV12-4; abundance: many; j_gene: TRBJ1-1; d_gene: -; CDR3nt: TGTGCCAGCAGTTTGTTCGGGGTGCGGGACACTGAAGCTTTCTTT; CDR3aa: CASSLFGVRDTEAFF
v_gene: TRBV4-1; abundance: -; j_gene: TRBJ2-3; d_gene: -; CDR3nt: TGCGCCAGCAGCCAAGATGGCAGCTACACAGATACGCAGTATTTT; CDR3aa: CASSQDGSYTDTQYF
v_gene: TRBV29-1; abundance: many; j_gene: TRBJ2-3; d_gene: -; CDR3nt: TGCAGCTCTCGGCAGGGAGATACGCAGTATTTT; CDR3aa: CSSRQGDTQYF
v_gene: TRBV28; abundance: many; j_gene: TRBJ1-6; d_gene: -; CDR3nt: TGTGCCAGCAGTAGAGGAGGGGTTTCACCCCTCCACTTT; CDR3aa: CASSRGGVSPLHF
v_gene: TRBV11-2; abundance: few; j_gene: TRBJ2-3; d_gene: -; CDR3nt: TGTGCCAGCAGCCCCCACCGGGGGGCCCCCAACAGGGATACGCAGTATTTT; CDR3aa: CASSPHRGAPNRDTQYF
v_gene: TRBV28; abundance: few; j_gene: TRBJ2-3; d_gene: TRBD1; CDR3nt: TGTGCCAGCAGTTTAGGTCGGGACAGGGGTGTCGGTACGCAGTATTTT; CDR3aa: CASSLGRDRGVGTQYF
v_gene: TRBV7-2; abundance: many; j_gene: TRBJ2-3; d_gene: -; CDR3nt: TGTGCCAGCAGCTTAACTGGGCAGTCCACAGATACGCAGTATTTT; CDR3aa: CASSLTGQSTDTQYF
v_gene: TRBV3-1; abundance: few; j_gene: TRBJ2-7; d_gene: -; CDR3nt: TGTGCCAGCAGCCAAGGGAGCTACGAGCAGTACTTC; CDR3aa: CASSQGSYEQYF
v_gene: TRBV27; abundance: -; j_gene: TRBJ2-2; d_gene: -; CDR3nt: TGTGCCAGCAGTTTGGGCTATGCGAACACCGGGGAGCTGTTTTTT; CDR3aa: CASSLGYANTGELFF
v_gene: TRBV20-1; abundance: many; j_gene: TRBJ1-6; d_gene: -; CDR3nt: TGCAGTGCTAGAGGGCCCAGGGAAGGGTCCTATAATTCACCCCTCCACTTT; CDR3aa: CSARGPREGSYNSPLHF
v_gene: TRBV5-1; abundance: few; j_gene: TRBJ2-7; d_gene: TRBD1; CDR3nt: TGCGCCAGCAGCCGGGACAGATCCTACGAGCAGTACTTC; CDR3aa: CASSRDRSYEQYF
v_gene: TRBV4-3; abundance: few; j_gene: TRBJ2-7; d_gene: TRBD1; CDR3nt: TGCGCCAGCAGCCAAGGACAGGGCGACGAGCAGTACTTC; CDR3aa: CASSQGQGDEQYF